A single sample is the source of the 24 T cell receptor beta chains below, sequenced in a study of blood T cell repertoires in COVID-19 (dated by TCRdb to about 2020). To prepare the library, the immunoSEQ multiplex PCR assay was applied. TCRdb retrieved this table from immuneACCESS and kept in-frame rearrangements only. Not all clones are present; in checked studies, unresolved V genes account for under half, and no reason is known for the remainder. The sample table shows a few hundred thousand clones, and roughly 89% are seen once. The ten largest clones capture less than 9.5% of the sample. The sample comprised PBMCs or T cells enriched from blood (not recorded which). Every receptor here comes from a woman under 40 who had recovered from COVID-19.

The chain recombines TRBV10-1 with TRBJ2-7, with no clear D. Trimming left V 3 bases short and J 6 bases short, with 6 bases between. From germline, CDR1 is WNHNN and CDR2 SYGVQD (reference sequence). The CDR3 consists of 11 residues. This CDR3 is CASSESGEQYF. Written as DNA, the CDR3 is TGCGCCAGCAGTGAATCCGGCGAGCAGTACTTC.

The chain recombines TRBV7-2 with TRBJ2-3; D is ambiguous. The CDR3 sequence is 13 residues long. CDR1 SGHTA and CDR2 FQGNSA come from the germline V gene. Between the trimmed V and J ends, which lost 1 base and 2 bases, there was a span of 4 bases. The CDR3 here is CASSLDYTDTQYF. CDR3 bases: TGTGCCAGCAGCTTAGATTACACAGATACGCAGTATTTT. Together with reference TRBV7-2 and TRBJ2-3, the CDR3 gives the full variable domain: GAGVSQSPSNKVTEKGKDVELRCDPISGHTALYWYRQSLGQGLEFLIYFQGNSAPDKSGLPSDRFSAERTGGSVSTLTIQRTQQEDSAVYLCASSLDYTDTQYFGPGTRLTVL.

This clone was counted between two and nine times. V and J are TRBV21-1 and TRBJ1-1; TRBD1, the D gene given by the table, was not confirmed from the DNA. TRBV21-1 is designated a pseudogene. CDR3 length equals 16 residues. For the CDR3, the DNA is TGTGCCAGCACCGAACAGGGGATCAGGAGGAACACTGAAGCTTTCTTT. Residues: CASTEQGIRRNTEAFF.

The chain combines TRBV5-1 with TRBJ1-2; 7 positions match TRBD1. The trim removed 4 bases at V and 5 bases at J, leaving 5 bases unmatched. Germline V gene data show CDR1 as SGHRS and CDR2 as YFSETQ. The CDR3 sequence is 13 residues long. The CDR3 loop reads CASSLTQGYGYTF. The CDR3 nucleotides are TGCGCCAGCAGCCTAACACAGGGGTATGGCTACACCTTC. Full variable domain (rest looked up from reference TRBV5-1 and TRBJ1-2): KAGVTQTPRYLIKTRGQQVTLSCSPISGHRSVSWYQQTPGQGLQFLFEYFSETQRNKGNFPGRFSGRQFSNSRSEMNVSTLELGDSALYLCASSLTQGYGYTFGSGTRLTVV.

The J gene is TRBJ2-2, the V gene TRBV24-1; D gene uncertain. CDR3 length: 14 amino acids. Germline lookup yields CDR1 KGHDR and CDR2 SFDVKD. Trimming pared 6 bases from V and 3 bases from J, leaving 10 bases between. The CDR3 spells CATSPGRDTGELFF. The CDR3 DNA sequence: TGTGCCACCAGTCCCGGCCGGGACACCGGGGAGCTGTTTTTT.

The chain is built from TRBV4-3 and TRBJ2-7; 8 nucleotides align to TRBD2. Germline V lookup: CDR1 LGHNA, CDR2 YSLEER. The CDR3 runs 16 residues. The V gene end was trimmed by 1 base and the J gene end by 6 bases; junction bases not matched to a gene: 11. CDR3 residues: CASSQGAGRDVGEQYF. CDR3 sequence (DNA): TGCGCCAGCAGCCAAGGGGCCGGGAGGGACGTAGGCGAGCAGTACTTC.

The rearrangement joins TRBV19 to TRBJ2-3, with TRBD1 as a possible D gene (5 bases). The CDR3 contains 16 residues. V lost 1 base to trimming and J lost 2 bases, with 13 bases between them. Germline V gives CDR1 LNHDA, CDR2 SQIVND (reference sequence). The CDR3 bases are TGTGCCAGTAGTATAGGAAGGGGCAAAACCACAGATACGCAGTATTTT. It encodes CASSIGRGKTTDTQYF.

This chain uses TRBV13 with TRBJ1-4; the match to TRBD1 covers 7 bases. Germline lookup yields CDR1 PRHDT and CDR2 FYEKMQ (reference sequence). The CDR3 covers 16 residues. Trimming at V came to 5 bases and at J to 5 bases, leaving 11 bases not matched to a gene. In DNA, the CDR3 is TGTGCCAGCAGCCCCAACCCTTCAGGGGGGAATGAAAAACTGTTTTTT. Encoded protein: CASSPNPSGGNEKLFF.

This chain joins TRBV4-2 and TRBJ2-7; 12 bases agree with TRBD2. CDR3 length equals 16 residues. Trimming removed 4 bases from V and 6 bases from J; junction bases left unmatched: 10. Germline lookup yields CDR1 LGHNA and CDR2 YNFKEQ. In DNA form, the CDR3 reads TGTGCCAGCAGCCCGCTAGCGGGAGGGAGCTTTTTCGAGCAGTACTTC. Translation: CASSPLAGGSFFEQYF.

The V call is TRBV2, the J call TRBJ2-3; 13 nucleotides line up with TRBD2. The CDR3 consists of 15 residues. Trimming took 4 bases from V and 4 from J; bases not matched to a gene: 2. CDR1 SNHLY and CDR2 FYNNEI come from the germline V gene. For the CDR3, the DNA is TGTGCCAGCAGTGCACTAGCGGGAGGGTCAGATACGCAGTATTTT. Protein: CASSALAGGSDTQYF.

The rearrangement joins TRBV12-3 or TRBV12-4 to TRBJ2-2; unclear D gene. The V gene lost 6 bases and the J gene lost 5 bases, with 4 bases spanning the gap. The CDR3 spans 11 residues. The CDR3: CASRRTGELFF. As DNA, the CDR3 is TGTGCCAGCAGGAGAACCGGGGAGCTGTTTTTT.

This chain joins TRBV4-1 and TRBJ1-6; a possible D gene is TRBD1 (5 bases). Germline-derived CDR1 and CDR2 are MGHRA and YSYEKL. Trimming took 5 bases from V and 8 from J, leaving 13 bases between them. The CDR3 totals 14 residues. CDR3 in amino acids: CASSYGTEYSPLHF. DNA for the CDR3: TGCGCCAGCAGCTACGGGACTGAGTATTCACCCCTCCACTTT.

The chain combines TRBV6-1 with TRBJ2-7, with TRBD2 identical over 8 bases. V was pared by 4 bases and J by 3 bases, with 11 bases of the junction left unmatched. The CDR3 extends over 16 amino acids. From germline, CDR1 is MNHNS and CDR2 SASEGT. The CDR3 DNA reads as TGTGCCAGCAGTGTCGGACTAGCCGGTCTTTTCTACGAGCAGTACTTC. Translation: CASSVGLAGLFYEQYF.

CDR3 region: CASSLLAGEYNEQFF. The CDR3 nucleotides are TGTGCCAGCAGCTTGCTAGCGGGAGAGTACAATGAGCAGTTCTTC. The chain is built from TRBV7-2 and TRBJ2-1, with 10 nucleotides matching TRBD2. CDR3 length equals 15 residues. After removal of 3 bases from V and 4 bases from J, the junction contained 3 bases not matched to a gene. Germline-derived CDR1 and CDR2 are SGHTA and FQGNSA.

J is TRBJ2-3 and V is TRBV4-1; 11 bases line up with TRBD2. The CDR3 is made up of 18 amino acids. Trimming at V came to 0 bases and at J to 9 bases, leaving 14 bases not matched to a gene. The germline CDR1 and CDR2 sequences are MGHRA and YSYEKL. The CDR3 sequence: CASSQDRGSGRARDTQYF. DNA for the CDR3: TGCGCCAGCAGCCAAGATCGGGGTAGCGGGAGGGCCCGGGACACGCAGTATTTT.

The CDR3, as DNA: TGTGCCAGTCACAGAACAGGGTCTGGGGCCAACGTCCTGACTTTC. Translation gives CASHRTGSGANVLTF. The chain has TRBV19 and TRBJ2-6; possible D gene TRBD1, 6 bases. From germline, CDR1 is LNHDA and CDR2 SQIVND (reference sequence). The V end lost 8 bases, the J end lost 1 base, and 12 bases lay between the germline ends. The CDR3 is made up of 15 amino acids. The full variable domain, in which reference TRBV19 and TRBJ2-6 provide the parts outside the CDR3, is DGGITQSPKYLFRKEGQNVTLSCEQNLNHDAMYWYRQDPGQGLRLIYYSQIVNDFQKGDIAEGYSVSREKKESFPLTVTSAQKNPTAFYLCASHRTGSGANVLTFGAGSRLTVL.

This clone was counted only a few times. This chain connects TRBV12-5 to TRBJ2-7, with 9 bases fitting TRBD1. V lost 5 bases, J lost 2 bases, and 4 bases stayed unmatched. In germline, CDR1 is LGHNT, CDR2 FRNRAP. This CDR3 has 14 residues. The CDR3 coding sequence is TGTGCTAGTGGTACGGGACAGGGAGCCTACGAGCAGTACTTC. Its protein product is CASGTGQGAYEQYF.

The chain joins TRBV5-5 to TRBJ2-5, with D hard to call. In germline, CDR1 is SGHKS, CDR2 YYEKEE (reference sequence). This CDR3 is 14 amino acids long. Trimming took 4 bases from V and 7 from J, leaving 17 bases between them. CDR3 sequence (DNA): TGTGCCAGCAGCCGCACCTTTCAATCCGGGACCCAGTACTTC. Residues: CASSRTFQSGTQYF.

The genes are TRBV4-3 and TRBJ2-1, with D hard to call. CDR3 length: 15 amino acids. CDR1 and CDR2 (germline): LGHNA, YSLEER. Trimming stripped 0 bases from V and 4 bases from J, with 10 bases between. The CDR3 DNA is TGCGCCAGCAGCCAAGATCGTGGCAGTTACAATGAGCAGTTCTTC. Translation gives CASSQDRGSYNEQFF.

Of note for this clone: Its ends do not fully match the called genes, so a read error is possible. This chain connects TRBV20-1 to TRBJ2-7, with 14 bases lining up with TRBD2. Germline V gene lookup returns CDR1 DFQATT and CDR2 SNEGSKA (reference sequence). This CDR3 is built from 14 residues. CDR3 sequence: CSASTGTSGSSRHF. The CDR3 bases are TGCAGTGCTAGTACCGGGACTAGCGGGAGTAGCAGGCACTTC.

This clone was seen only a few times. V is TRBV5-1 and J is TRBJ2-3, with D perhaps matching TRBD2 (6 bases). V dropped 4 bases and J dropped 3 bases, with 12 bases sitting between them. The CDR3 totals 14 residues. The germline V gene has CDR1 SGHRS and CDR2 YFSETQ. The CDR3 loop is CASSPLGGTDTQYF. The CDR3 nucleotides are TGCGCCAGCAGCCCACTCGGGGGAACAGATACGCAGTATTTT.

The chain carries TRBV19 and TRBJ2-5, with 10 bases lining up with TRBD2. The junction had 6 bases not matched to a gene; V was cut back by 0 bases and J by 5 bases. Germline V lookup: CDR1 LNHDA, CDR2 SQIVND (reference sequence). The CDR3 loop spans 16 amino acids. Here the CDR3 reads CASSIDQLAGRETQYF. The CDR3 DNA reads as TGTGCCAGTAGTATAGATCAACTAGCGGGACGCGAGACCCAGTACTTC.

The rearrangement links TRBV2 to TRBJ1-1, with 7 bases that match TRBD1. J gave up 4 bases and V 6 bases, and 5 bases lay outside the gene matches. The CDR3 loop spans 13 amino acids. The germline gives CDR1 SNHLY, CDR2 FYNNEI. CDR3 residues: CASRSQGVTEAFF. The CDR3 DNA reads TGTGCCAGCAGATCCCAGGGGGTCACTGAAGCTTTCTTT.

The chain combines TRBV6-5 with TRBJ1-1; 9 nucleotides align to TRBD1. V lost 10 bases, J lost 4 bases, and 4 bases stayed unmatched. Germline lookup yields CDR1 MNHEY and CDR2 SVGAGI. The CDR3 loop spans 12 amino acids. CDR3 sequence reads: CATGQGTTEAFF. In DNA, the CDR3 is TGTGCCACCGGACAGGGGACCACTGAAGCTTTCTTT.